Listed below are T cell receptor beta chains from one sample, sequenced in a study of T cells after yellow fever vaccination. TCRdb re-analysed the 5' RACE reads in MiXCR, keeping a single row per CDR3 protein. The sample lists about 360,000 distinct CDR3 sequences; approximately 6% were seen once. The input for sequencing was PBMCs, taken 5 days after the yellow fever booster vaccination. Receptor source: a man between 25 and 39 years old who received the YFV17D yellow fever vaccine. Each CDR3 is given with its conserved first and last residue. The D gene is left open where the match is weak. The listing skips clone size in some rows; elsewhere it reads once, few, many or a size class.

clone size	D gene	V gene	J gene	CDR3 DNA	CDR3 protein
many	TRBD2	TRBV10-3	TRBJ2-5	TGTGCCATCAATGGACAGGCGGGGGGGGAGACCCAGTACTTC	CAINGQAGGETQYF
few	-	TRBV29-1	TRBJ2-5	TGCAGCGTTGAAGATCCAGGTATACGAGAGACCCAGTACTTC	CSVEDPGIRETQYF
many	TRBD1	TRBV24-1	TRBJ2-2	TGTGCCACCAGTGATTCGACAGGGGGTCCCCCCGGGGAGCTGTTTTTT	CATSDSTGGPPGELFF
-	-	TRBV28	TRBJ1-3	TGTGCCAGCAGTTTACCCGGGGGGACTGGAAACACCATATATTTT	CASSLPGGTGNTIYF
-	-	TRBV7-7	TRBJ2-2	TGTGCTAGCAGTCCGGGACTGTCGGTCCAGGAGCTGTTTTTT	CASSPGLSVQELFF
-	-	TRBV12-3/TRBV12-4	TRBJ2-7	TGTGCCAGCAGTTTCCGCGGCGTGAATAACTACGAGCAGTACTTC	CASSFRGVNNYEQYF
many	TRBD2	TRBV6-5	TRBJ2-2	TGTGCCAGCAATCCACAGGGACTATGGACTAGCGGGTTCTCCACCACCGGGGAGCTGTTTTTT	CASNPQGLWTSGFSTTGELFF
once	-	TRBV28	TRBJ2-2	TGTGCCAGCACCGGACCAGTGCGGGACACCGGGGAGCTGTTTTTT	CASTGPVRDTGELFF
-	-	TRBV9	TRBJ1-5	TGTGCCAGCAGCGTAGGGACGTCCAGTCAGCCCCAGCATTTT	CASSVGTSSQPQHF
many	-	TRBV11-2	TRBJ2-1	TGTGCCAGCAGCTCTAGCGTAAATCCTACAATCGAGCAGTTCTTC	CASSSSVNPTIEQFF
many	-	TRBV12-3/TRBV12-4	TRBJ1-6	TGTGCCAGCAGTTTTGACAGCTCCTATAATTCACCCCTCCACTTT	CASSFDSSYNSPLHF
many	-	TRBV10-2	TRBJ2-2	TGCGCCAGCAGCCCCTACTTACAGGGCACCGGGGAGCTGTTTTTT	CASSPYLQGTGELFF
many	-	TRBV28	TRBJ2-2	TGTGCCAGCAGTTCCGAAGGGTGGACAAGTACCACCGGGGAGCTGTTTTTT	CASSSEGWTSTTGELFF
few	-	TRBV28	TRBJ2-5	TGTGCCAGCAGTTTCCGACGGATCTTTCAAGAGACCCAGTACTTC	CASSFRRIFQETQYF
few	-	TRBV6-6	TRBJ2-2	TGTGCCAGCTTCGACTCCGGGGAGCTGTTTTTT	CASFDSGELFF
few	TRBD1	TRBV24-1	TRBJ2-2	TGTGCCACCAGTGCCCAGGACAGGGAGGACGGGGAGCTGTTTTTT	CATSAQDREDGELFF
few	TRBD1	TRBV7-2	TRBJ2-7	TGTGCCAGCAGCTTACGCGTCGGGACAGGGCATCCCTACGAGCAGTACTTC	CASSLRVGTGHPYEQYF
-	-	TRBV9	TRBJ2-1	TGTGCCAGCAGCCCAGTGCGCCGAGACTCTAATTTGTTCTTC	CASSPVRRDSNLFF
few	TRBD2	TRBV7-2	TRBJ2-1	TGTGCCAGCAGCTTACGGTTCGGCGGGAGTGAGCAGTTCTTC	CASSLRFGGSEQFF
few	-	TRBV28	TRBJ2-1	TGTGCCAGTCAACTAGCAGGACTTCGGGCCAATGAGCAGTTCTTC	CASQLAGLRANEQFF
-	-	TRBV6-4	TRBJ1-1	TGTGCCAGCAGTGAAACCTCTGGGAACACTGAAGCTTTCTTT	CASSETSGNTEAFF
-	TRBD2	TRBV10-3	TRBJ2-3	TGTGCCATCAGTGTACTAGCGGGAGGGACAGATACGCAGTATTTT	CAISVLAGGTDTQYF
-	-	TRBV4-2	TRBJ2-7	TGTGCCAGCAGCCCACAGGATAAAGAGGCCTACGAGCAGTACTTC	CASSPQDKEAYEQYF
-	-	TRBV18	TRBJ2-7	TGTGCCAGCTCACCGAATCCCGGTCCCTACGAGCAGTACTTC	CASSPNPGPYEQYF
few	TRBD1	TRBV7-9	TRBJ2-7	TGTGCCAGCAGCTCCGGGACAGGGGCCGGCGAGCAGTACTTC	CASSSGTGAGEQYF
few	-	TRBV15	TRBJ2-5	TGTGCCACCAGCCCTTCAGAGGGTGAAGCAGAAGAGACCCAGTACTTC	CATSPSEGEAEETQYF
-	TRBD1	TRBV5-6	TRBJ2-7	TGTGCCAGCAGCCGAGGGACAGCGTTTTCCTACGAGCAGTACTTC	CASSRGTAFSYEQYF
many	TRBD1	TRBV20-1	TRBJ1-2	TGCAGTGCTCGACTCCCGGGACAGGGGGCGGCAGGCTACACCTTC	CSARLPGQGAAGYTF
few	-	TRBV5-1	TRBJ2-7	TGCGCCAGCAGCAGCGGGAGTCAGGGGGGATCCTACGAGCAGTACTTC	CASSSGSQGGSYEQYF
many	-	TRBV7-2	TRBJ2-3	TGTGCCAGCAGCTTAGACGTTTCTAGCACAGATACGCAGTATTTT	CASSLDVSSTDTQYF
-	-	TRBV7-9	TRBJ1-1	TGTGCCAGCAGCTTAGCGCAGGGAAGGACTGAAGCTTTCTTT	CASSLAQGRTEAFF
many	-	TRBV7-2	TRBJ2-3	TGTGCCAGCAGCTTAGCCCGCGGAAACACAGATACGCAGTATTTT	CASSLARGNTDTQYF
many	-	TRBV28	TRBJ2-7	TGTGCCAGCAGCCCGATAGGGACCGGCTACGAGCAGTACTTC	CASSPIGTGYEQYF
many	TRBD1	TRBV27	TRBJ2-1	TGTGCCAGCAGTTTACGTGGCTGGACAGGCACCAATGAGCAGTTCTTC	CASSLRGWTGTNEQFF
few	-	TRBV3-1	TRBJ2-1	TGTGCCAGCAGCCAAGGAGTAGACAGCTACAATGAGCAGTTCTTC	CASSQGVDSYNEQFF
-	TRBD1	TRBV18	TRBJ2-3	TGTGCCAGCTCACGGACAGGGAGTTATGATACGCAGTATTTT	CASSRTGSYDTQYF
many	TRBD1	TRBV2	TRBJ2-4	TGTGCCAGCAGTTCAGGGGGCCAAGGGCCTTCGAACATTCAGTACTTC	CASSSGGQGPSNIQYF
few	TRBD1	TRBV6-2/TRBV6-3	TRBJ2-7	TGTGCCACGGGACAGGGTCGGACTTACGAGCAGTACTTC	CATGQGRTYEQYF
few	-	TRBV12-3/TRBV12-4	TRBJ2-1	TGTGCCAGCACGCCGCACCTAGGGATGAGGCAGTTCTTC	CASTPHLGMRQFF
-	-	TRBV12-3/TRBV12-4	TRBJ2-3	TGTGCCAGCAGTTTAGGGACTCGCTCGGGAGATACGCAGTATTTT	CASSLGTRSGDTQYF
many	TRBD2	TRBV5-1	TRBJ2-3	TGCGCCAGCAGCACCGTAGCGGGAGGGGAAGATACGCAGTATTTT	CASSTVAGGEDTQYF
-	-	TRBV20-1	TRBJ2-5	TGCAGTGGGCGCGGGCAAGGCGCGGAGACCCAGTACTTC	CSGRGQGAETQYF
-	TRBD2	TRBV20-1	TRBJ2-2	TGCAGTGCTAGAGATTGGGGGGGTAGCGGAAACGGGGAGCTGTTTTTT	CSARDWGGSGNGELFF
-	TRBD2	TRBV6-2/TRBV6-3	TRBJ2-1	TGTGCCAGCAGTTTCCGTGGTAGCGGGATGGTGAATGAGCAGTTCTTC	CASSFRGSGMVNEQFF
-	-	TRBV7-2	TRBJ2-2	TGTGCCAGCAGCGTGGCAACGACAGGTCGATACACCGGGGAGCTGTTTTTT	CASSVATTGRYTGELFF
few	TRBD2	TRBV7-2	TRBJ2-7	TGTGCCAGCCGAACTAGCGGGACCTCCTCCTACGAGCAGTACTTC	CASRTSGTSSYEQYF
few	TRBD1	TRBV12-3/TRBV12-4	TRBJ2-5	TGTGCCAGCAGTGGCGAACAGGGGGCGATGGAGACCCAGTACTTC	CASSGEQGAMETQYF
-	-	TRBV7-2	TRBJ2-5	TGTGCCAGCAGCCCGCGGACAGAGGGAGAGACCCAGTACTTC	CASSPRTEGETQYF
-	TRBD2	TRBV28	TRBJ2-1	TGTGCCAGCAGTTTATCCCGGGGACTAGGGAGCTCCTACAATGAGCAGTTCTTC	CASSLSRGLGSSYNEQFF
many	-	TRBV12-3/TRBV12-4	TRBJ1-4	TGTGCCAGCAGTTTGAGTAGGGAAAAACTGTTTTTT	CASSLSREKLFF
-	-	TRBV3-1	TRBJ2-2	TGTGCCAGCAGCCAAGTCTCAGCAACCGGGGAGCTGTTTTTT	CASSQVSATGELFF
few	TRBD1	TRBV12-5	TRBJ2-7	TGTGCTAGTGGTGGAGCGTCCAGACAGGGCTCCTACGAGCAGTACTTC	CASGGASRQGSYEQYF
few	-	TRBV5-1	TRBJ2-2	TGCGCCAGCAGCTTGGGGCCGCAGGGGAACACCGGGGAGCTGTTTTTT	CASSLGPQGNTGELFF
few	TRBD2	TRBV20-1	TRBJ2-7	TGCAGTGCCGAGGAGGGAGGGATTACCTACGAGCAGTACTTC	CSAEEGGITYEQYF